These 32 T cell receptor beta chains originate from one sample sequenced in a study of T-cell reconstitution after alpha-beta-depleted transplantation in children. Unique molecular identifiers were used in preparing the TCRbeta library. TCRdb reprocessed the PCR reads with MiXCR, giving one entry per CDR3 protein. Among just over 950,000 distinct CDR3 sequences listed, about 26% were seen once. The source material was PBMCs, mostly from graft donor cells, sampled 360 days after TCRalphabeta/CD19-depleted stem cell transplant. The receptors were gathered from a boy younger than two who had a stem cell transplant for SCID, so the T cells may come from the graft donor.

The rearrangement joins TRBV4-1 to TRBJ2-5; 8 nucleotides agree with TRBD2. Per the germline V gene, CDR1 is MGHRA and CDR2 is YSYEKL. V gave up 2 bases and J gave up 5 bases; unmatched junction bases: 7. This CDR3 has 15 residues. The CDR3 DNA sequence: TGCGCCAGCAGCCAACCGGGACTAGTTCCGGAGACCCAGTACTTC. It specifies CASSQPGLVPETQYF.

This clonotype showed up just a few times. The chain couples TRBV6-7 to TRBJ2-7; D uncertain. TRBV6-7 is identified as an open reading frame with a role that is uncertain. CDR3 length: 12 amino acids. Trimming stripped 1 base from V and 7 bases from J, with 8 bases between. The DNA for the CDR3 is TGTGCCAGCAGTTACTTCACGCGTGAGCAGTACTTC. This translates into CASSYFTREQYF.

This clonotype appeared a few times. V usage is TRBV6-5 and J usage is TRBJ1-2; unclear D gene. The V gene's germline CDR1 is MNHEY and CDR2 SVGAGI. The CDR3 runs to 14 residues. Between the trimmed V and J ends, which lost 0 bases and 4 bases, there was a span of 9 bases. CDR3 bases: TGTGCCAGCAGTTACTCGAGACACTTCTATGGCTACACCTTC. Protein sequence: CASSYSRHFYGYTF.

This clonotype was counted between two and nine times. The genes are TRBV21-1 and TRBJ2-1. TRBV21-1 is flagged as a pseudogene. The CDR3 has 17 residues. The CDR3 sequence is CASSKVGWLTSYNEQFF. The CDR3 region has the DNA TGTGCCAGCAGCAAAGTTGGGTGGCTAACCTCCTACAATGAGCAGTTCTTC.

The DNA of the CDR3 is TGTGCCAGCAGCAAGGGACTAGCGGGGGTCACAGATACGCAGTATTTT. Protein sequence: CASSKGLAGVTDTQYF. The genes are TRBV7-3 and TRBJ2-3; 14 nucleotides line up with TRBD2. This CDR3 region has 16 residues. The V gene's germline CDR1 is SGHTA and CDR2 FQGTGA. J was trimmed by 2 bases and V by 5 bases; bases with no gene match: 3. Full variable domain (rest looked up from reference TRBV7-3 and TRBJ2-3): GAGVSQTPSNKVTEKGKYVELRCDPISGHTALYWYRQSLGQGPEFLIYFQGTGAADDSGLPNDRFFAVRPEGSVSTLKIQRTERGDSAVYLCASSKGLAGVTDTQYFGPGTRLTVL.

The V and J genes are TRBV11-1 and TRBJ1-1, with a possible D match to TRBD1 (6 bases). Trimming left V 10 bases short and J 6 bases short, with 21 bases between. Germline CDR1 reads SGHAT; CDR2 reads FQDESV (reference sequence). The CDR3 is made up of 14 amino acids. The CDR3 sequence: CAIAGRGGMAEAFF. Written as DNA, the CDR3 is TGTGCCATCGCAGGGAGGGGGGGAATGGCTGAAGCTTTCTTT.

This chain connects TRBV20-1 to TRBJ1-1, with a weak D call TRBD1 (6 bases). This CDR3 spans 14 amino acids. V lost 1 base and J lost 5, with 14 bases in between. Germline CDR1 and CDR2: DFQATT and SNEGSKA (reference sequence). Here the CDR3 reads CSARGGGGATEAFF. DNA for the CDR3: TGCAGTGCTAGAGGGGGAGGGGGTGCGACTGAAGCTTTCTTT.

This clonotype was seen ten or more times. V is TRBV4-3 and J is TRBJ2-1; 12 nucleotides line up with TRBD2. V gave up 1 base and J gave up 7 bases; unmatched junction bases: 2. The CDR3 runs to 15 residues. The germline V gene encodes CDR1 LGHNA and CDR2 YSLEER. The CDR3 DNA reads TGCGCCAGCAGCCAAGGGCTAGCGGGGGGGAATGAGCAGTTCTTC. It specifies CASSQGLAGGNEQFF.

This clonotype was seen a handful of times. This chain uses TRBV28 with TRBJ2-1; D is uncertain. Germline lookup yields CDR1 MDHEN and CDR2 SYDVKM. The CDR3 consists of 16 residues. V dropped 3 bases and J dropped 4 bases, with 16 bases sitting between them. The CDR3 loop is CASSFPAEIQYNEQFF. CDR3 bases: TGTGCCAGCAGTTTCCCCGCGGAGATACAATACAATGAGCAGTTCTTC.

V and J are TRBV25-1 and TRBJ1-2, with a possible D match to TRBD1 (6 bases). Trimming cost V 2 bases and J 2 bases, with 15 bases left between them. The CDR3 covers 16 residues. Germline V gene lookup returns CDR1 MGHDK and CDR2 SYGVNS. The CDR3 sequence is CASSELGGTRNYGYTF. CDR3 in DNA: TGTGCCAGCAGTGAACTGGGGGGGACAAGAAACTATGGCTACACCTTC.

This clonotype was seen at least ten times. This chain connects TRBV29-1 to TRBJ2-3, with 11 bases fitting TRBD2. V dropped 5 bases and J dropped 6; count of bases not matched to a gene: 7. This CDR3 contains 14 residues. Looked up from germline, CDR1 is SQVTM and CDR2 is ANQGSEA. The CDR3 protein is CSVKPSGGPDTQYF. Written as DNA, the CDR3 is TGCAGCGTTAAACCTAGCGGGGGGCCGGATACGCAGTATTTT.

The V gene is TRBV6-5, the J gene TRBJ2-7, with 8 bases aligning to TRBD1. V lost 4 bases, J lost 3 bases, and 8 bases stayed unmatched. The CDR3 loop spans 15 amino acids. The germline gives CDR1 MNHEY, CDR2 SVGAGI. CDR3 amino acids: CASSSPGQVRYEQYF. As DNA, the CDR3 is TGTGCCAGCAGTTCTCCGGGACAGGTCCGCTACGAGCAGTACTTC.

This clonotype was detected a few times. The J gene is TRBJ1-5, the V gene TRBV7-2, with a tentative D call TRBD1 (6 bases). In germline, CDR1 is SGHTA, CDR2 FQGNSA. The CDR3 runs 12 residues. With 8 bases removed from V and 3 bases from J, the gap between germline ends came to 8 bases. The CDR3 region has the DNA TGTGCCAGCGGACAGCCCAATCAGCCCCAGCATTTT. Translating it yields CASGQPNQPQHF.

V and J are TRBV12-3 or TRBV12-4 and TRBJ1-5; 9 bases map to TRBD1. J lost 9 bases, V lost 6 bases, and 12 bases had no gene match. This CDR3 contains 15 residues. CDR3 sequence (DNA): TGTGCCAGCAGCGATCCGGGACAGGGTATTCTGCCCCAGCATTTT. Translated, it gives CASSDPGQGILPQHF.

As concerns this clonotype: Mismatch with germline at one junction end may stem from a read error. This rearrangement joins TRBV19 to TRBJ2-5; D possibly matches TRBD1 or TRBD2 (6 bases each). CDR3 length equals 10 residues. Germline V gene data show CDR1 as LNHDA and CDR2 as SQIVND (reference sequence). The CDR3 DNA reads TGTGCCAGTAGTTTTCCAGGGGAGGACTTC. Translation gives CASSFPGEDF. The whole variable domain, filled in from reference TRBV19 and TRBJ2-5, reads DGGITQSPKYLFRKEGQNVTLSCEQNLNHDAMYWYRQDPGQGLRLIYYSQIVNDFQKGDIAEGYSVSREKKESFPLTVTSAQKNPTAFYLCASSFPGEDFGPGTRLLVL.

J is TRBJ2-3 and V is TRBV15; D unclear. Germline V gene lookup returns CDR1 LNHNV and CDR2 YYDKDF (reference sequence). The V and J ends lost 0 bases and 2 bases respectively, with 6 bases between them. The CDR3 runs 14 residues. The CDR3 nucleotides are TGTGCCACCAGCAGAGATCACCCCACAGATACGCAGTATTTT. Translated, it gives CATSRDHPTDTQYF.

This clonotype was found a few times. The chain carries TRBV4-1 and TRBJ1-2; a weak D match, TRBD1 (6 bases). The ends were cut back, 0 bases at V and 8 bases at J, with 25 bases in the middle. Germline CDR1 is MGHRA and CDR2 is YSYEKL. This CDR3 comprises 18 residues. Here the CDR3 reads CASSQDRVQAGTWGGYTF. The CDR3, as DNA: TGCGCCAGCAGCCAAGATCGCGTCCAGGCTGGGACATGGGGCGGCTACACCTTC.

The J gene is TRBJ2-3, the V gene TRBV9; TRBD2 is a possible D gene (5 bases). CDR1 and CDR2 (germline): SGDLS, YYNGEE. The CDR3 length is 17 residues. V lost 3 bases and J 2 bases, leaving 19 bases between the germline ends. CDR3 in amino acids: CASSEQPPGGYTDTQYF. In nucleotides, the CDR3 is TGTGCCAGCAGCGAGCAACCCCCCGGCGGGTACACAGATACGCAGTATTTT.

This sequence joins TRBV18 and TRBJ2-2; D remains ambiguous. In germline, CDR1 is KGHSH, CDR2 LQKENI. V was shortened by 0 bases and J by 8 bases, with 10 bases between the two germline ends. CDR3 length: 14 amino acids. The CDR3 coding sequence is TGTGCCAGCTCACCACCAAGTGCCACTGGGGAGCTGTTTTTT. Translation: CASSPPSATGELFF.

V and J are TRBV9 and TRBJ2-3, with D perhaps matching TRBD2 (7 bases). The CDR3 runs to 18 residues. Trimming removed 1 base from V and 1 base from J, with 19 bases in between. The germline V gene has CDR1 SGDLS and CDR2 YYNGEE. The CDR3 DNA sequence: TGTGCCAGCAGCGTATCCCTCCTAAAGGGGGGGCGCACAGATACGCAGTATTTT. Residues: CASSVSLLKGGRTDTQYF.

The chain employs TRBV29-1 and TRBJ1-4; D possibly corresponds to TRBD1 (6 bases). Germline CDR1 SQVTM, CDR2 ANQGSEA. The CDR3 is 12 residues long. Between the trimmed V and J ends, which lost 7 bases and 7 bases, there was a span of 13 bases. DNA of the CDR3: TGCAGCGCAAGGGGGGCTGGTGAAAAACTGTTTTTT. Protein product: CSARGAGEKLFF.

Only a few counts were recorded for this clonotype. The CDR3 region has the DNA TGTGCCAGCAGCTCGGGACAGCTTTCCTACAATGAGCAGTTCTTC. Translating it yields CASSSGQLSYNEQFF. The chain joins TRBV7-9 to TRBJ2-1, with 7 bases that match TRBD1. CDR3 length equals 15 residues. The V gene end was trimmed by 4 bases and the J gene end by 1 base; junction bases not matched to a gene: 4. Germline CDR1 and CDR2: SEHNR and FQNEAQ (reference sequence).

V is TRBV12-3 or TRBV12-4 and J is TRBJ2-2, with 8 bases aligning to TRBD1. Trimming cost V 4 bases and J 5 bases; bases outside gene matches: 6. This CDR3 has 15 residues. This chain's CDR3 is CASSSRGRSTGELFF. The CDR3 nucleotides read TGTGCCAGCAGTTCCAGGGGGCGGAGTACCGGGGAGCTGTTTTTT.

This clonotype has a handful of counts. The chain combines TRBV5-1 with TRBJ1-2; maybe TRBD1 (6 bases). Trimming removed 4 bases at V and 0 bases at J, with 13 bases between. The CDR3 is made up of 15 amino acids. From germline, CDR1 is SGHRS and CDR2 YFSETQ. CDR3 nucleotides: TGCGCCAGCAGCGCAGGGACACCGGCTAACTATGGCTACACCTTC. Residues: CASSAGTPANYGYTF.

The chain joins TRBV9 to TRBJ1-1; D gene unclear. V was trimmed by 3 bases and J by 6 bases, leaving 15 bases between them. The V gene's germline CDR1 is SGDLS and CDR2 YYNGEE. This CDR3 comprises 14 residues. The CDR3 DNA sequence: TGTGCCAGCAGCGGAGGGATAGGGTTGGCTGAAGCTTTCTTT. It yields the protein CASSGGIGLAEAFF.

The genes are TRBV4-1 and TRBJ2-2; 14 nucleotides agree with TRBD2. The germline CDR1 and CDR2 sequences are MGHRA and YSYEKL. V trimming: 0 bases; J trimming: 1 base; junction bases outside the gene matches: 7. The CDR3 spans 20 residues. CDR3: CASSQDPGLAGGMNTGELFF. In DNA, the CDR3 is TGCGCCAGCAGCCAAGATCCCGGACTAGCGGGGGGAATGAACACCGGGGAGCTGTTTTTT.

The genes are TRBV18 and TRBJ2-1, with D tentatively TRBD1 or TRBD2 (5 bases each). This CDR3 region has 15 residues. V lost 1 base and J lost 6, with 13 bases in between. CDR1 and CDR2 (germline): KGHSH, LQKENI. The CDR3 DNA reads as TGTGCCAGCTCACCACGGTGGGACCGGCCCAATGAGCAGTTCTTC. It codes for CASSPRWDRPNEQFF.

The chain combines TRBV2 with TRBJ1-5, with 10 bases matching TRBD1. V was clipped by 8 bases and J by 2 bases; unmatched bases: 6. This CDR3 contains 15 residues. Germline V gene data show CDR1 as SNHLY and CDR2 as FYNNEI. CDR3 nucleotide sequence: TGTGCCAGCCGGACAGGGGGTTTGGGCAATCAGCCCCAGCATTTT. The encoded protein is CASRTGGLGNQPQHF.

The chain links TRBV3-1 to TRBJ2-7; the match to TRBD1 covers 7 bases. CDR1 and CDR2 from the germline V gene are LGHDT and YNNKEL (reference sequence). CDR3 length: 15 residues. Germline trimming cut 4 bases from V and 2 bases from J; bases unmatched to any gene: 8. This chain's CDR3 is CASSRRGQRPYEQYF. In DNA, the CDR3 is TGTGCCAGCAGCCGACGGGGACAGCGTCCCTACGAGCAGTACTTC.

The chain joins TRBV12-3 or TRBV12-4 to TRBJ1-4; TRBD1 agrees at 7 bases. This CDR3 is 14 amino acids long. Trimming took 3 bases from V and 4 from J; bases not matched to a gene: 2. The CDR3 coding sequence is TGTGCCAGCAGTTTGACAGGGCTTAATGAAAAACTGTTTTTT. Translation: CASSLTGLNEKLFF.

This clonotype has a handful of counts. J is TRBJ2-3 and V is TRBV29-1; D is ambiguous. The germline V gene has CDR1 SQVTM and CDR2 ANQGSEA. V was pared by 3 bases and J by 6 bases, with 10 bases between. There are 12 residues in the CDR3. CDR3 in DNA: TGCAGCGTTGACCCCCTCAGGGATACGCAGTATTTT. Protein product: CSVDPLRDTQYF.

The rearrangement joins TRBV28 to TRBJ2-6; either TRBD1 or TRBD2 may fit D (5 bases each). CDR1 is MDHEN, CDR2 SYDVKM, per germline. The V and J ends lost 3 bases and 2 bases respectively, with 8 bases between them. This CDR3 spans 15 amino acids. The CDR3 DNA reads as TGTGCCAGCAGTTTCCAGGGACCTGGGGCCAACGTCCTGACTTTC. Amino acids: CASSFQGPGANVLTF.